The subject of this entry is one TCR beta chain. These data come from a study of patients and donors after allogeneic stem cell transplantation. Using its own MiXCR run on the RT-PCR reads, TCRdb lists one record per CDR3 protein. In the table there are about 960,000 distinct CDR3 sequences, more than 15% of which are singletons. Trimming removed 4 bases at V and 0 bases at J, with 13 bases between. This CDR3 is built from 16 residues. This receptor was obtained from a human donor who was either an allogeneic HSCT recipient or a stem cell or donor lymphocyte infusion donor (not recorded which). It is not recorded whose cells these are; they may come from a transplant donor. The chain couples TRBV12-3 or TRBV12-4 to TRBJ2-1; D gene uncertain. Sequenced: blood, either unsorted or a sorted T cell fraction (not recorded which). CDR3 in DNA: TGTGCCAGCAGTTCACCTGGCTCGAGCTCCTACAATGAGCAGTTCTTC. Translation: CASSSPGSSSYNEQFF.